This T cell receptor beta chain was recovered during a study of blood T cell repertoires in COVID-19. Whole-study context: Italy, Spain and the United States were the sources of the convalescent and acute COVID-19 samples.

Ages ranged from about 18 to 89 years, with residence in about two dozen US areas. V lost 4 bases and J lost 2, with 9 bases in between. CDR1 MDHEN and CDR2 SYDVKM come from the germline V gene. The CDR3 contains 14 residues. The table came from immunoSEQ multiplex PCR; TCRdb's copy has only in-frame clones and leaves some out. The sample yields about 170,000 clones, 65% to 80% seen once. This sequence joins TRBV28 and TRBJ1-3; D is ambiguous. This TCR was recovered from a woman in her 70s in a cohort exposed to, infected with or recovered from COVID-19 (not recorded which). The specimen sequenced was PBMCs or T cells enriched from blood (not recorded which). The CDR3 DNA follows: TGTGCCAGCAGTTCCGCCGGGGCTGGAAACACCATATATTTT. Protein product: CASSSAGAGNTIYF.